This entry lists 21 T cell receptor beta chains sequenced from one sample in a study of T cells in Graves' hyperthyroidism and ophthalmopathy. Amplification of TCR beta CDR3 regions was performed using RNA transcripts as template. The HTBI primer set drove a first-round RT-PCR of the TCR CDR3. TCRdb processed the multiplex PCR reads anew with MiXCR; each CDR3 protein has one entry. The sample carries about 290,000 distinct CDR3 sequences, roughly a fifth recorded once. Sequencing used blood. The receptors shown here come from a middle-aged man with Graves' ophthalmopathy.

The V and J genes are TRBV10-3 and TRBJ1-2; 9 bases map to TRBD1. Trimming cost V 3 bases and J 2 bases; bases outside gene matches: 7. This CDR3 has 16 residues. CDR1 is ENHRY, CDR2 SYGVKD, per germline. CDR3 in DNA: TGTGCCATCAGTGACAGTTGGGGACAGGGAAACTATGGCTACACCTTC. This encodes CAISDSWGQGNYGYTF.

This clonotype was found a few times. The V gene is TRBV24-1, the J gene TRBJ2-1, with 7 bases matching TRBD2. Trimming cost V 5 bases and J 0 bases; bases outside gene matches: 12. Germline lookup yields CDR1 KGHDR and CDR2 SFDVKD. The CDR3 sequence is 18 residues long. The CDR3 reads CATSGSGGLAASYNEQFF. In DNA, the CDR3 is TGTGCCACCAGTGGTAGTGGGGGTCTAGCGGCCTCCTACAATGAGCAGTTCTTC.

This clonotype has only a few counts. The chain couples TRBV7-9 to TRBJ1-2; no reliable D call. The CDR3 has 12 residues. CDR1 SEHNR and CDR2 FQNEAQ come from the germline V gene (reference sequence). V shed 3 bases and J shed 8 bases, with 10 bases lying between them. In DNA, the CDR3 is TGTGCCAGCAGCTTGAGCCGTAGAGGCTACACCTTC. Translated: CASSLSRRGYTF.

This clonotype was seen a few times. The chain has TRBV28 and TRBJ2-7; 10 nucleotides align to TRBD2. This CDR3 is built from 16 residues. The V gene's germline CDR1 is MDHEN and CDR2 SYDVKM. V was pared by 2 bases and J by 3 bases, with 7 bases of the junction left unmatched. The CDR3 nucleotides are TGTGCCAGCAGTTTACTACTAGCGGGACGGAACTACGAGCAGTACTTC. This codes for CASSLLLAGRNYEQYF. The variable domain in full, with the rest retrieved from reference TRBV28 and TRBJ2-7, is DVKVTQSSRYLVKRTGEKVFLECVQDMDHENMFWYRQDPGLGLRLIYFSYDVKMKEKGDIPEGYSVSREKKERFSLILESASTNQTSMYLCASSLLLAGRNYEQYFGPGTRLTVT.

This clonotype appeared a few times. This chain joins TRBV28 and TRBJ1-2; D is uncertain. Per the germline V gene, CDR1 is MDHEN and CDR2 is SYDVKM. The CDR3 runs 14 residues. Trimming removed 2 bases at V and 2 bases at J, with 9 bases between. CDR3 sequence (DNA): TGTGCCAGCAGTTTAGTCCGGGAGAACTATGGCTACACCTTC. It yields the protein CASSLVRENYGYTF.

This clonotype was seen more than once but under ten times. V and J are TRBV20-1 and TRBJ2-4, with D possibly TRBD2 on 5 matching bases. The CDR3 spans 12 residues. The V gene's germline CDR1 is DFQATT and CDR2 SNEGSKA (reference sequence). Trimming stripped 6 bases from V and 1 base from J, with 7 bases between. The CDR3 region is CSAVAAKNIQYF. CDR3 sequence (DNA): TGCAGTGCCGTAGCGGCCAAAAACATTCAGTACTTC.

The V call is TRBV3-1, the J call TRBJ2-2; D is perhaps TRBD2 (5 bases). The germline V gene encodes CDR1 LGHDT and CDR2 YNNKEL (reference sequence). The CDR3 has 16 residues. Trimming removed 0 bases at V and 0 bases at J, with 8 bases between. Here the CDR3 reads CASSQDGAANTGELFF. The CDR3 coding sequence is TGTGCCAGCAGCCAAGATGGAGCGGCGAACACCGGGGAGCTGTTTTTT.

This clonotype was seen at least ten times. The chain recombines TRBV9 with TRBJ2-7; 10 nucleotides agree with TRBD2. The germline gives CDR1 SGDLS, CDR2 YYNGEE. The CDR3 has 16 amino acids. V was clipped by 4 bases and J by 2 bases; unmatched bases: 9. The CDR3 here is CASSPRGTSATYEQYF. The CDR3 DNA is TGTGCCAGCAGCCCCCGTGGGACTAGCGCTACCTACGAGCAGTACTTC. Looking up the rest from reference TRBV9 and TRBJ2-7 gives the full variable domain: DSGVTQTPKHLITATGQRVTLRCSPRSGDLSVYWYQQSLDQGLQFLIQYYNGEERAKGNILERFSAQQFPDLHSELNLSSLELGDSALYFCASSPRGTSATYEQYFGPGTRLTVT.

This clonotype was seen at least ten times. This chain links TRBV12-3 or TRBV12-4 with TRBJ2-3; weak D call: TRBD1 (5 bases). The length of the CDR3 is 13 residues. V lost 5 bases, J lost 0 bases, and 6 bases lay in between. CDR3 sequence (DNA): TGTGCCAGCAGTCAGGGAAGCACAGATACGCAGTATTTT. Protein sequence: CASSQGSTDTQYF.

The table lists this clonotype with a few counts. The chain has TRBV19 and TRBJ2-7, with 11 nucleotides matching TRBD2. V lost 3 bases and J lost 3; bases outside the gene matches: 4. This CDR3 is built from 15 residues. Germline CDR1 and CDR2: LNHDA and SQIVND (reference sequence). The DNA for the CDR3 is TGTGCCAGTAGTATTACTAGCGGGAGCAACTACGAGCAGTACTTC. The encoded protein is CASSITSGSNYEQYF. The variable domain in full, with the rest retrieved from reference TRBV19 and TRBJ2-7, is DGGITQSPKYLFRKEGQNVTLSCEQNLNHDAMYWYRQDPGQGLRLIYYSQIVNDFQKGDIAEGYSVSREKKESFPLTVTSAQKNPTAFYLCASSITSGSNYEQYFGPGTRLTVT.

This clonotype was picked up many times. The J gene is TRBJ1-2, the V gene TRBV5-1; D unclear. This CDR3 is 14 amino acids long. Per germline, CDR1 SGHRS and CDR2 YFSETQ. Trimming removed 0 bases from V and 0 bases from J, with 6 bases in between. The CDR3 DNA sequence: TGCGCCAGCAGCTTGGGGTCCGCTAACTATGGCTACACCTTC. Translated, it gives CASSLGSANYGYTF.

There are many counts of this clonotype. The chain recombines TRBV6-1 with TRBJ1-1, with a tentative D call TRBD1 (6 bases). Germline CDR1 MNHNS, CDR2 SASEGT. The CDR3 contains 13 residues. Trimming shortened V by 5 bases and J by 6 bases, and 13 bases separated the two germline ends. The DNA of the CDR3 is TGTGCCAGCAGTACCAGGGGAAATCCTGAAGCTTTCTTT. Encoded protein: CASSTRGNPEAFF.

This clonotype was seen a handful of times. The chain employs TRBV9 and TRBJ2-2; 9 bases map to TRBD2. CDR1 is SGDLS, CDR2 YYNGEE, per germline. V lost 7 bases, J lost 3 bases, and 4 bases stayed unmatched. CDR3 length equals 14 residues. The CDR3 DNA is TGTGCCAGCGGCGGGAGGGCCGACACCGGGGAGCTGTTTTTT. Protein: CASGGRADTGELFF.

This clonotype showed up many times. The V gene is TRBV19, the J gene TRBJ2-7; D is unclear. V gave up 5 bases and J gave up 0 bases, with 11 bases separating them. The germline CDR1 and CDR2 sequences are LNHDA and SQIVND (reference sequence). CDR3 length: 14 residues. The CDR3 region is CASSSLYYSYEQYF. The CDR3 DNA is TGTGCCAGTAGTTCCCTCTACTACTCCTACGAGCAGTACTTC.

The chain has TRBV2 and TRBJ2-7; a possible D gene is TRBD2 (6 bases). Trimming removed 2 bases from V and 5 bases from J, with 13 bases in between. From germline, CDR1 is SNHLY and CDR2 FYNNEI. The CDR3 loop spans 14 amino acids. In DNA form, the CDR3 reads TGTGCCAGCAGTGAACTGGGGAGGAACAACGAGCAGTACTTC. Encoded protein: CASSELGRNNEQYF.

This clonotype was counted only a few times. V is TRBV30 and J is TRBJ2-2; TRBD1 matches at 8 bases. This CDR3 region has 12 residues. V lost 6 bases to trimming and J lost 5 bases; unmatched junction nucleotides: 2. Germline V gene sequence: CDR1 GTSNPN, CDR2 SVGIG (reference sequence). This chain's CDR3 is CACDRGTGELFF. For the CDR3, the DNA is TGTGCCTGCGACAGGGGTACCGGGGAGCTGTTTTTT.

Note on this clonotype: Given a much more abundant clone one base away, this may be a read error. This chain connects TRBV3-1 to TRBJ1-1; D not resolved. Germline assignment: CDR1 LGHDT and CDR2 YNNKEL (reference sequence). The CDR3 is made up of 14 amino acids. The CDR3 DNA follows: TGTGCCAGCAGCCAAGACGGGCAGAACACTGAAGTTTTCTTT. It is translated as CASSQDGQNTEVFF.

The chain uses TRBV14 and TRBJ2-5, with 10 bases identical to TRBD2. The ends lost 2 bases at V and 4 bases at J; junction bases unmatched: 13. Germline V lookup: CDR1 SGHDN, CDR2 FVKESK. The CDR3 sequence is 18 residues long. The CDR3, as DNA: TGTGCCAGCAGCCAATCCTTTGAAACTAGCGGGAAAGTAGAGACCCAGTACTTC. This sequence encodes CASSQSFETSGKVETQYF.

There are many counts of this clonotype. The V and J genes are TRBV30 and TRBJ1-2; a possible D gene is TRBD1 (6 bases). Trimming cost V 5 bases and J 4 bases, with 20 bases left between them. The CDR3 runs 15 residues. From germline, CDR1 is GTSNPN and CDR2 SVGIG (reference sequence). CDR3 DNA sequence: TGTGCCTGGTTTCCTCCAAGGGGGTTAAGCTATGGCTACACCTTC. Translating gives CAWFPPRGLSYGYTF. The variable domain in full, with the rest retrieved from reference TRBV30 and TRBJ1-2, is SQTIHQWPATLVQPVGSPLSLECTVEGTSNPNLYWYRQAAGRGLQLLFYSVGIGQISSEVPQNLSASRPQDRQFILSSKKLLLSDSGFYLCAWFPPRGLSYGYTFGSGTRLTVV.

This clonotype was observed a handful of times. V usage is TRBV28 and J usage is TRBJ1-2; D is possibly TRBD1 (6 bases). The CDR3 consists of 13 residues. Trimming removed 9 bases from V and 7 bases from J, with 18 bases in between. Germline-derived CDR1 and CDR2 are MDHEN and SYDVKM. The CDR3 DNA reads TGTGCCAGTCAGAACAGGGCCCCGGGTGGCTACACCTTC. Amino acid sequence: CASQNRAPGGYTF.

This clonotype has a count of ten or more. The rearrangement uses TRBV12-3 or TRBV12-4 and TRBJ1-1; D is perhaps TRBD1 (6 bases). The CDR3 consists of 13 residues. The V end lost 5 bases, the J end lost 2 bases, and 9 bases lay between the germline ends. CDR3 loop: CASSGQTNTEAFF. The CDR3 region has the DNA TGTGCCAGCAGTGGACAGACTAACACTGAAGCTTTCTTT.